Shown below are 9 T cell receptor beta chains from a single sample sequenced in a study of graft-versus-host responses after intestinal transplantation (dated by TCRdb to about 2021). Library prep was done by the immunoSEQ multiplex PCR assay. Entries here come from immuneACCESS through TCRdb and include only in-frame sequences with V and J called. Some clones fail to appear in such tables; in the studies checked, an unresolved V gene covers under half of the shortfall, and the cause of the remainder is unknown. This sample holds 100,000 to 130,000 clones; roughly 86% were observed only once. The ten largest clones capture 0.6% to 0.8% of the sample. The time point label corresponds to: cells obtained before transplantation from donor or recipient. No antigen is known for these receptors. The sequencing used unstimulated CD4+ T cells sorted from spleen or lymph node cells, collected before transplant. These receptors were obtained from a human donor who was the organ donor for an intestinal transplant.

The CDR3 region has the DNA TGTGCCAGCAGCTTAAACCCCCTTTCCGGGCAGTTCTTC. Translation: CASSLNPLSGQFF. The V and J genes are TRBV11-3 and TRBJ2-1; D not certain. The CDR3 covers 13 residues. Germline V gene sequence: CDR1 SGHNT, CDR2 YENEEA. V was shortened by 2 bases and J by 12 bases, with 14 bases between the two germline ends.

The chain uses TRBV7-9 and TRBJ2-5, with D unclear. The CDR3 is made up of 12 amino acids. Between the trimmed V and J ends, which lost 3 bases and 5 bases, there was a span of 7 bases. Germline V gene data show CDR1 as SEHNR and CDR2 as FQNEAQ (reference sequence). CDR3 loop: CASSFALETQYF. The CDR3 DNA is TGTGCCAGCAGCTTCGCTTTGGAGACCCAGTACTTC. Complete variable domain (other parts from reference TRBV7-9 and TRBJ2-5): DTGVSQNPRHKITKRGQNVTFRCDPISEHNRLYWYRQTLGQGPEFLTYFQNEAQLEKSRLLSDRFSAERPKGSFSTLEIQRTEQGDSAMYLCASSFALETQYFGPGTRLLVL.

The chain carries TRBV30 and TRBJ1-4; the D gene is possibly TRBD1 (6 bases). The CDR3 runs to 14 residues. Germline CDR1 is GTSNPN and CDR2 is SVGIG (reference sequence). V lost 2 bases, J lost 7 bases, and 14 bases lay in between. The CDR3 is CAWSRGALGEKLFF. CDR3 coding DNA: TGTGCCTGGAGTCGGGGGGCGCTTGGTGAAAAACTGTTTTTT.

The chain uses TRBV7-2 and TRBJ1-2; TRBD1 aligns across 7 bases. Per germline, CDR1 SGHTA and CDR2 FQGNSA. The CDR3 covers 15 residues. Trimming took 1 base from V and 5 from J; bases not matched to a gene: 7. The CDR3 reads CASSLDKGAEYGYTF. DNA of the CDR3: TGTGCCAGCAGCTTAGATAAGGGGGCCGAGTATGGCTACACCTTC.

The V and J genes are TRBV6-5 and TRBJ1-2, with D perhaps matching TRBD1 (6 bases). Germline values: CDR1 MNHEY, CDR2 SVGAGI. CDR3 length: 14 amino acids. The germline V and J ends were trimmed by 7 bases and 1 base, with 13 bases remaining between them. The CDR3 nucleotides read TGTGCCAGCACTAAGGGGGGAGGTAACTATGGCTACACCTTC. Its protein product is CASTKGGGNYGYTF.

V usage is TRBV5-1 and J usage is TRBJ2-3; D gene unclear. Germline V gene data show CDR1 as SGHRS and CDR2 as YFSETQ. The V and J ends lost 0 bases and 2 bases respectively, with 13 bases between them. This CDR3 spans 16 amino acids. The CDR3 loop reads CASSLAARRYTDTQYF. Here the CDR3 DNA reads TGCGCCAGCAGCTTGGCGGCGAGACGATACACAGATACGCAGTATTTT.

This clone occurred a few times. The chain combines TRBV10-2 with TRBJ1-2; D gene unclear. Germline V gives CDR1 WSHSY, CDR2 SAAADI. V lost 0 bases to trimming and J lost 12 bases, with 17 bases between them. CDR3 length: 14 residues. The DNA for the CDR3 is TGCGCCAGCAGTGAGTCGACAAGGGAGGGCGGTAACACCTTC. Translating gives CASSESTREGGNTF.

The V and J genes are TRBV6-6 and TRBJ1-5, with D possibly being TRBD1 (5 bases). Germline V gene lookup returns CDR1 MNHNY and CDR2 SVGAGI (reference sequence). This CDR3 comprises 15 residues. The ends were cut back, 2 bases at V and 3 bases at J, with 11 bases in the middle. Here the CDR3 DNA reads TGTGCCAGCAGTTACCCGGCAGGGAACAATCAGCCCCAGCATTTT. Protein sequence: CASSYPAGNNQPQHF.

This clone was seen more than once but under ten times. The CDR3 DNA reads as TGTGCCAGCAGCTTAGGACAGGGAAACACCATATATTTT. This encodes CASSLGQGNTIYF. The V gene is TRBV11-2, the J gene TRBJ1-3, with D possibly being TRBD1 (5 bases). This CDR3 is built from 13 residues. Germline CDR1 and CDR2: SGHAT and FQNNGV. The V end was cut by 1 base, the J end by 4 bases, with 5 bases between.